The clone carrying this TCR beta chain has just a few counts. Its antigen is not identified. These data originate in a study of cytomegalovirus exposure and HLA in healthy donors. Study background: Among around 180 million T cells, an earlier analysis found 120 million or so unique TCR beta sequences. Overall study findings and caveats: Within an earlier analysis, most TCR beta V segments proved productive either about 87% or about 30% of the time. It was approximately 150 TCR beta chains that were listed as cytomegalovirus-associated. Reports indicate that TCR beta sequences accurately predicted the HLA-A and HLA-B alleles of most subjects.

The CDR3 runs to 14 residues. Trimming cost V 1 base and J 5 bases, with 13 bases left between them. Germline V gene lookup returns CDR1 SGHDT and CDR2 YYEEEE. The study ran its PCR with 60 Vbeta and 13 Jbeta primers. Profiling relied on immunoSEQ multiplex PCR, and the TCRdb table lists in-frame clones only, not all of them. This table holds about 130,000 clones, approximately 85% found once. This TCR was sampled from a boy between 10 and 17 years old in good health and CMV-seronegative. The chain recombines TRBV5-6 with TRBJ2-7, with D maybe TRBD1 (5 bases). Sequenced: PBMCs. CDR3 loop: CASSLLQGVHEQYF. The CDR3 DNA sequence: TGTGCCAGCAGCTTGCTCCAGGGCGTCCACGAGCAGTACTTC. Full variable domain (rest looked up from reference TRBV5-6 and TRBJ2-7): DAGVTQSPTHLIKTRGQQVTLRCSPKSGHDTVSWYQQALGQGPQFIFQYYEEEERQRGNFPDRFSGHQFPNYSSELNVNALLLGDSALYLCASSLLQGVHEQYFGPGTRLTVT.